This T cell receptor beta chain was profiled in a study of response to subunit inactivated influenza vaccine. The CDR3 runs 15 residues. The V and J ends lost 2 bases and 2 bases respectively, with 12 bases between them. Germline CDR1 MNHEY, CDR2 SMNVEV (reference sequence). This clonotype was seen many times. A single record per CDR3 protein comes from TCRdb applying MiXCR to the RT-PCR reads. The table includes about 570,000 distinct CDR3 sequences, approximately 10% detected once. This same sample was also part of a study on T cells expressing NK-cell markers. From that paper: UMIs accompanied the 5'RACE template switching by which TCR beta cDNA was made. The eight sequenced donors comprised seven who were HCMV-seropositive and one who was seronegative. Dominant NKG2C+ clonotypes accounted for roughly 1.0-8% of CD8+ T cells in roughly 6 donors. These clonotypes, the leaders elsewhere, also led the CD3+CD56-NKG2C+ fraction in a few donors.

This TCR was sampled from a man aged 50 to 59 who received an inactivated influenza vaccine. This chain connects TRBV27 to TRBJ2-5; TRBD1 might be the D (5 bases). Specimen: PBMCs from blood, collected on the day of vaccination. The CDR3 region is CASSLLGQAQETQYF. CDR3 nucleotide sequence: TGTGCCAGCAGTTTACTCGGACAAGCGCAAGAGACCCAGTACTTC.